Below are 3 T cell receptor beta chains sequenced from a single sample in a study of molecular identifiers for immune sequencing clone quantification. TCRdb reanalysed the PCR reads using MiXCR and keeps one entry per CDR3 protein. The sample consists of a few hundred thousand distinct CDR3 sequences, about 23% of them appearing once. Sequencing used naive CD8+ T cells from blood, with Jurkat cell RNA spiked in. Indicated subset: FACS-sorted CD8+CD4-CCR7+CD45RA+ naive T cells. These receptors originate from a human donor in good health. Some libraries in this study had Jurkat cell RNA spiked in.

This clonotype was seen more than once but under ten times. The chain recombines TRBV4-3 with TRBJ1-1; D unclear. The germline gives CDR1 LGHNA, CDR2 YSLEER. The germline V and J ends were trimmed by 0 bases and 8 bases, with 13 bases remaining between them. The CDR3 spans 14 residues. The CDR3 loop is CASSQDRWRAEAFF. CDR3 sequence (DNA): TGCGCCAGCAGCCAAGATAGGTGGAGAGCCGAAGCTTTCTTT.

This clonotype was observed a few times. V usage is TRBV15 and J usage is TRBJ2-3; 7 bases line up with TRBD2. This CDR3 has 18 amino acids. V shed 5 bases and J 2 bases; nucleotides not matched to a gene: 16. The germline CDR1 and CDR2 sequences are LNHNV and YYDKDF (reference sequence). The CDR3 coding sequence is TGTGCCACCAGCGCTAGGGGTGGGAGGGCCTACTACACAGATACGCAGTATTTT. Amino acids: CATSARGGRAYYTDTQYF.

This clonotype appeared many times. The chain is built from TRBV6-2 or TRBV6-3 and TRBJ2-7; D unresolved. The CDR3 is 12 residues long. Deletions cut 2 bases from V and 3 bases from J, with 5 bases between. From germline, CDR1 is MNHEY and CDR2 SVGEGT. The chain's CDR3 is CASSYGNYEQYF. The DNA of the CDR3 is TGTGCCAGCAGTTACGGGAACTACGAGCAGTACTTC.